One and the same sample provided the 17 T cell receptor beta chains below, sequenced in a study of human T cells and chemical hapten exposure. The time point was: healthy volunteer bleed at 2 weeks. From whole blood left unfractionated, total RNA was extracted. A single record per CDR3 protein comes from TCRdb applying MiXCR to the RACE reads. Of around 130,000 distinct CDR3 sequences detected, approximately 9.1% appear once; the ten largest clones hold 1.5% to 2%. The specimen was whole blood. All receptors come from a male donor in good health. Some clones in this sample may be carry-over from other donors' samples.

The rearrangement joins TRBV11-2 to TRBJ2-2, with 7 bases matching TRBD1. Germline lookup yields CDR1 SGHAT and CDR2 FQNNGV. With V trimmed by 2 bases and J by 4 bases, 4 bases remained unmatched. This CDR3 spans 15 amino acids. CDR3 sequence: CASSLTGVGTGELFF. The CDR3 coding sequence is TGTGCCAGCAGCTTAACAGGGGTGGGCACCGGGGAGCTGTTTTTT.

This clonotype occurred a few times. V is TRBV5-6 and J is TRBJ2-3, with TRBD1 identical over 9 bases. Germline trimming cut 3 bases from V and 1 base from J; bases unmatched to any gene: 9. There are 17 residues in the CDR3. CDR1 is SGHDT, CDR2 YYEEEE, per germline. For the CDR3, the DNA is TGTGCCAGCAGCTGGCGCTCCGGGACAGGGCGCACAGATACGCAGTATTTT. Translating it yields CASSWRSGTGRTDTQYF.

In this sample, this clonotype turned up a few times. The rearrangement links TRBV7-9 to TRBJ1-1, with a possible D match to TRBD1 (5 bases). The CDR3 has 14 residues. Trimming removed 5 bases from V and 7 bases from J, with 17 bases in between. From germline, CDR1 is SEHNR and CDR2 FQNEAQ (reference sequence). The CDR3 sequence: CASSQLGRDGEAFF. The CDR3 DNA is TGTGCCAGCAGCCAACTCGGCAGGGACGGTGAAGCTTTCTTT.

This clonotype was seen only once. The chain carries TRBV5-4 and TRBJ2-7, with unresolved D. Trimming took 1 base from V and 3 from J, leaving 11 bases between them. The CDR3 covers 14 residues. CDR1 and CDR2 (germline): SGHNT, YYREEE (reference sequence). CDR3 residues: CASSLQKGNYEQYF. The CDR3 region has the DNA TGTGCCAGCAGCTTGCAAAAGGGCAACTACGAGCAGTACTTC.

This clonotype was counted ten times or more. This chain links TRBV4-1 with TRBJ1-1, with TRBD1 as a possible D gene (5 bases). Germline values: CDR1 MGHRA, CDR2 YSYEKL. V lost 0 bases, J lost 1 base, and 21 bases lay in between. The CDR3 sequence is 19 residues long. CDR3 bases: TGCGCCAGCAGCCAAGATTCGACTCCGGGACCGGGAGCGAACACTGAAGCTTTCTTT. Amino acid sequence: CASSQDSTPGPGANTEAFF.

A few counts support this clonotype. The V and J genes are TRBV7-2 and TRBJ1-3; 7 positions agree with TRBD1. The CDR3 has 14 residues. Germline lookup yields CDR1 SGHTA and CDR2 FQGNSA. J lost 2 bases, V lost 5 bases, and 3 bases had no gene match. This CDR3 is CASSPTGPGNTIYF. The CDR3 nucleotides read TGTGCCAGCAGCCCGACAGGGCCTGGAAACACCATATATTTT.

This clonotype was counted only a few times. The V call is TRBV29-1, the J call TRBJ1-2, with no clear D. CDR1 SQVTM and CDR2 ANQGSEA come from the germline V gene. The CDR3 is 13 amino acids. V was clipped by 0 bases and J by 2 bases, with 7 bases between them. CDR3: CSVEEMGNYGYTF. CDR3 bases: TGCAGCGTTGAAGAGATGGGGAACTATGGCTACACCTTC.

This sequence joins TRBV29-1 and TRBJ2-7; possible D gene TRBD1, 5 bases. Germline V gene data show CDR1 as SQVTM and CDR2 as ANQGSEA. V gave up 3 bases and J gave up 3 bases, with 6 bases separating them. The CDR3 loop spans 11 amino acids. Here the CDR3 reads CSVEDNYEQYF. CDR3 coding DNA: TGCAGCGTTGAGGACAACTACGAGCAGTACTTC.

Many counts were recorded for this clonotype. The chain employs TRBV11-2 and TRBJ2-4; the match to TRBD2 covers 12 bases. The V and J ends lost 5 bases and 7 bases, in that order; junction bases with no gene match: 9. Looked up from germline, CDR1 is SGHAT and CDR2 is FQNNGV. The CDR3 sequence is 16 residues long. The CDR3 nucleotides read TGTGCCAGCAGCCCCGGACTAGCGGGATTGGGGAACATTCAGTACTTC. Its protein product is CASSPGLAGLGNIQYF.

This clonotype was observed at least ten times. V gene TRBV3-1 combines with J gene TRBJ1-1, with a tentative D call TRBD1 (6 bases). CDR3 length: 16 residues. CDR1 LGHDT and CDR2 YNNKEL come from the germline V gene (reference sequence). V was trimmed by 4 bases and J by 1 base, leaving 16 bases between them. The CDR3 spells CASSRNTGTQNTEAFF. DNA for the CDR3: TGTGCCAGCAGCCGCAATACCGGGACACAGAACACTGAAGCTTTCTTT.

This clonotype was found many times. The chain links TRBV3-1 to TRBJ2-5; D gene ambiguous. The germline V gene encodes CDR1 LGHDT and CDR2 YNNKEL (reference sequence). Trimming shortened V by 1 base and J by 5 bases, and 8 bases separated the two germline ends. The CDR3 is 13 residues long. CDR3: CASSQGSRETQYF. CDR3 DNA: TGTGCCAGCAGCCAAGGGAGTCGGGAGACCCAGTACTTC.

This clonotype has just a few counts. The chain uses TRBV12-3 or TRBV12-4 and TRBJ2-7; 8 bases line up with TRBD2. The CDR3 runs to 17 residues. Unmatched junction bases numbered 13, after V lost 2 bases and J lost 4 bases. CDR3 residues: CASSLYSGLGRGYEQYF. The CDR3 DNA is TGTGCCAGCAGTTTATACTCGGGACTAGGGAGGGGATACGAGCAGTACTTC.

The gene calls are TRBV6-5 and TRBJ2-7, with 7 bases identical to TRBD1. Trimming took 5 bases from V and 5 from J; bases not matched to a gene: 9. The CDR3 totals 14 residues. The germline CDR1 and CDR2 sequences are MNHEY and SVGAGI. The CDR3 loop reads CASSRPTGFNEQYF. CDR3 coding DNA: TGTGCCAGCAGTCGACCGACAGGGTTTAACGAGCAGTACTTC.

This clonotype showed up just a few times. V gene TRBV7-6 combines with J gene TRBJ1-3; TRBD1 matches at 10 bases. With 6 bases clipped from V and 1 base from J, the junction kept 6 bases outside the gene matches. The CDR3 loop spans 16 amino acids. The germline V gene encodes CDR1 SGHVS and CDR2 FNYEAQ. The CDR3 sequence is CASRRGQGESGNTIYF. The CDR3 coding sequence is TGTGCCAGCAGGCGCGGACAGGGGGAGTCTGGAAACACCATATATTTT.

The chain has TRBV15 and TRBJ1-5; D might be TRBD1 (5 bases). V was cut by 1 base and J by 1 base, with 8 bases left in between. CDR1 is LNHNV, CDR2 YYDKDF, per germline (reference sequence). The CDR3 extends over 15 amino acids. The CDR3 protein is CATSRGGASNQPQHF. In DNA form, the CDR3 reads TGTGCCACCAGCAGAGGAGGGGCAAGCAATCAGCCCCAGCATTTT.

The chain uses TRBV7-2 and TRBJ1-2; 8 bases line up with TRBD1. The germline V gene has CDR1 SGHTA and CDR2 FQGNSA. The CDR3 contains 12 residues. The trim removed 5 bases at V and 10 bases at J, leaving 6 bases unmatched. The CDR3 region is CASSGDRRSYTF. The CDR3 DNA sequence: TGTGCCAGCAGCGGGGACAGGAGATCCTACACCTTC.

This sequence joins TRBV3-1 and TRBJ1-1; no definite D call. The germline V gene encodes CDR1 LGHDT and CDR2 YNNKEL (reference sequence). Trimming took 1 base from V and 5 from J, leaving 11 bases between them. The CDR3 loop spans 14 amino acids. CDR3 sequence reads: CASSQARRTTEAFF. The DNA for the CDR3 is TGTGCCAGCAGCCAAGCTAGACGGACTACTGAAGCTTTCTTT.